This TCR beta chain appears in the sequencing data of a study of blood T cell repertoires in COVID-19. The junction had 6 bases not matched to a gene; V was cut back by 4 bases and J by 5 bases. Per germline, CDR1 MGHRA and CDR2 YSYEKL. The CDR3 is 14 residues long. Sequenced by immunoSEQ multiplex PCR; TCRdb stores in-frame clones only, minus some. The table includes 400,000 to 500,000 clones, roughly 88% detected once. Specimen: PBMCs or T cells enriched from blood (not recorded which). This TCR derives from a woman aged 18-29 years who had been exposed to COVID-19. The rearrangement joins TRBV4-1 to TRBJ2-7; 9 nucleotides match TRBD2. CDR3 nucleotide sequence: TGCGCCAGCAGCCTCGTTCCTAGCGGGAACGAGCAGTACTTC. It translates to CASSLVPSGNEQYF.